The clone carrying this TCR beta chain was observed once. The CDR3 is 16 amino acids. Looked up from germline, CDR1 is SGHNT and CDR2 is YYREEE (reference sequence). V lost 4 bases to trimming and J lost 5 bases, with 18 bases between them. This sample is part of a study of blood T cell repertoires in COVID-19. Data came from immunoSEQ multiplex PCR; TCRdb stores just in-frame clones and leaves some out. The profile covers 250,000 or so clones, with roughly 85% appearing a single time and 3% taken by the ten largest. This chain joins TRBV5-4 and TRBJ1-4, with TRBD1 as a possible D gene (6 bases). Source material: peripheral blood. The clonotype originates from a woman between 25 and 40 years old with active or convalescent COVID-19. In nucleotides, the CDR3 is TGTGCCAGCAGCCCCCGACCGACAGGCAGCAATGAAAAACTGTTTTTT. This gives the protein CASSPRPTGSNEKLFF.